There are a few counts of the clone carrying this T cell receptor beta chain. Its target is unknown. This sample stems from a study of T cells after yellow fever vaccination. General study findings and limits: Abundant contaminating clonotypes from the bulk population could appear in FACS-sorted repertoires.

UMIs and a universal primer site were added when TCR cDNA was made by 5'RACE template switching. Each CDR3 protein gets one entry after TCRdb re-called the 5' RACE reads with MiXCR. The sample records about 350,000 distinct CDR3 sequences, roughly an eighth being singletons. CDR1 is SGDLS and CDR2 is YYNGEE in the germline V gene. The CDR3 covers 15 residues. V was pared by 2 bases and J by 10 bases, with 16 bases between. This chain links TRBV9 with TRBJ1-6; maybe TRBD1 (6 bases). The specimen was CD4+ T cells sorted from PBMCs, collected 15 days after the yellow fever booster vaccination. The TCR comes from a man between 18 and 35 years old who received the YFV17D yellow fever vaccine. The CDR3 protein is CASSVRGGPGSPLHF. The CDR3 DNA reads TGTGCCAGCAGCGTGAGGGGGGGTCCGGGATCACCCCTCCACTTT.